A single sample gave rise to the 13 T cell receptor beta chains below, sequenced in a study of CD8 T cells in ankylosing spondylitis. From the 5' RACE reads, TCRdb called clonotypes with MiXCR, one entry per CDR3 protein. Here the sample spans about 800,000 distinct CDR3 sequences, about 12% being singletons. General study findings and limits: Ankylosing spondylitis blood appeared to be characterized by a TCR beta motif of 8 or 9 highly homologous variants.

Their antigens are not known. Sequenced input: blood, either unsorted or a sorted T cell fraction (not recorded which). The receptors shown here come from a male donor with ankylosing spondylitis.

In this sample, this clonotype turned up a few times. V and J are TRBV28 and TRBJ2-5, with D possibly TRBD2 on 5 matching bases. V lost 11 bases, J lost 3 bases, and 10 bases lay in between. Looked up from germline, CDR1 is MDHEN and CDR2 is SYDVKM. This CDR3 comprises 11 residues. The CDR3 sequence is CAFTGEETQYF. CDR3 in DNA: TGTGCCTTCACCGGGGAAGAGACCCAGTACTTC.

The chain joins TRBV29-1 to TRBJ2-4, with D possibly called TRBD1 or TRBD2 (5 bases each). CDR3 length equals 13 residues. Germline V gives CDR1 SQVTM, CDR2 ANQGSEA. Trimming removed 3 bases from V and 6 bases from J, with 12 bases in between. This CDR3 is CSVDDLGTNIQYF. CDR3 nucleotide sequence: TGCAGCGTTGATGATCTTGGGACAAACATTCAGTACTTC.

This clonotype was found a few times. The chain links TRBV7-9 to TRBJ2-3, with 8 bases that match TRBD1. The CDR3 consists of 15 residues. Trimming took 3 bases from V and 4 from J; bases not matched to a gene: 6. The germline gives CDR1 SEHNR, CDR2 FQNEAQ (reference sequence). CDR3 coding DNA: TGTGCCAGCAGCTTCAAAAGGACAGGGCCAGATACGCAGTATTTT. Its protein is CASSFKRTGPDTQYF.

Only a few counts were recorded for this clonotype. The CDR3 loop is CSATMNPGEKLFF. In DNA, the CDR3 is TGCAGCGCCACGATGAACCCTGGTGAAAAACTGTTTTTT. V and J are TRBV29-1 and TRBJ1-4; D gene ambiguous. The germline V gene encodes CDR1 SQVTM and CDR2 ANQGSEA. V was shortened by 7 bases and J by 7 bases, with 16 bases between the two germline ends. The CDR3 has 13 residues.

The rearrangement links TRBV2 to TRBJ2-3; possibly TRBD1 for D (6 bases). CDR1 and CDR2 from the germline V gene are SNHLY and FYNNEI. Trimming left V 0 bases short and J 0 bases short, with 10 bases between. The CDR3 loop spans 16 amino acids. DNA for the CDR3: TGTGCCAGCAGTGAAGCGGGACAAGTGAGCACAGATACGCAGTATTTT. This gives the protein CASSEAGQVSTDTQYF.

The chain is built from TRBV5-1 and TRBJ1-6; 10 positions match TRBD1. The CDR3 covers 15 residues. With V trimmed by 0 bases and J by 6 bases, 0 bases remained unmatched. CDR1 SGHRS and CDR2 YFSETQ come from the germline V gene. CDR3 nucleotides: TGCGCCAGCAGCTTGGGACAGGGGGCTAATTCACCCCTCCACTTT. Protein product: CASSLGQGANSPLHF.

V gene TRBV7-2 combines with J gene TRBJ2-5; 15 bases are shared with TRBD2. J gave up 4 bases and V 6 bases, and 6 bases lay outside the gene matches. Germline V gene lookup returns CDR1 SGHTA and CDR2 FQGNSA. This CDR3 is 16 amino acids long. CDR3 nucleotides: TGTGCCAGCAGGGTTGGACTAGCGGGAGGGATAGAGACCCAGTACTTC. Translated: CASRVGLAGGIETQYF.

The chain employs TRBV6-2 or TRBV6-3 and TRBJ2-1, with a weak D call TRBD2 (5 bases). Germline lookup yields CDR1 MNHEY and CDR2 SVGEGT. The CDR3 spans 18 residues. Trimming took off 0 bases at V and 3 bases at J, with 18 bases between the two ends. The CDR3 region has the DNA TGTGCCAGCAGTTACTCCCCCTTCGGGCGGGTGCTCTACAATGAGCAGTTCTTC. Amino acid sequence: CASSYSPFGRVLYNEQFF.

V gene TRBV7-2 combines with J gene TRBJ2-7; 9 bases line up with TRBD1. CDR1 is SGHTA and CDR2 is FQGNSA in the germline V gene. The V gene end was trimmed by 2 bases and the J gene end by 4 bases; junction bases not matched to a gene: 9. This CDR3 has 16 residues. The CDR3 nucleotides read TGTGCCAGCAGCTTATACCAGGGACAGGGTCCGTACGAGCAGTACTTC. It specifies CASSLYQGQGPYEQYF.

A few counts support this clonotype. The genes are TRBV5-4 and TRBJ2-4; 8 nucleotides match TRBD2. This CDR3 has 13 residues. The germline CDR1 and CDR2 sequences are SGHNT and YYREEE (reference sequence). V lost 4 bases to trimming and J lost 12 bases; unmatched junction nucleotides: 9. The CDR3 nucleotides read TGTGCCAGCAGCCCGGGACTAGGAGGCGCTCAGTACTTC. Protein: CASSPGLGGAQYF.

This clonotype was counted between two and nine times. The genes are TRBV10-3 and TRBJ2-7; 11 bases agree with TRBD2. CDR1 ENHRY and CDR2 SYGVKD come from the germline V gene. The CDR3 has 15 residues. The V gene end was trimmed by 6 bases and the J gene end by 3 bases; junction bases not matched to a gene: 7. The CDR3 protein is CAISASGTSGYEQYF. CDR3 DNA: TGTGCCATCAGCGCTTCCGGGACTAGCGGCTACGAGCAGTACTTC.

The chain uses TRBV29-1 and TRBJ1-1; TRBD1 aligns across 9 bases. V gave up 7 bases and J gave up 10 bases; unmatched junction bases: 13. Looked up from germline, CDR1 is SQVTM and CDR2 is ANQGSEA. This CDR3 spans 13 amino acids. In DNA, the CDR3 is TGCAGCGCCTGGGGACAACAGGGGGCCGGAGCTTTCTTT. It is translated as CSAWGQQGAGAFF. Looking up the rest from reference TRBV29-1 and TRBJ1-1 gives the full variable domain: SAVISQKPSRDICQRGTSLTIQCQVDSQVTMMFWYRQQPGQSLTLIATANQGSEATYESGFVIDKFPISRPNLTFSTLTVSNMSPEDSSIYLCSAWGQQGAGAFFGQGTRLTVV.

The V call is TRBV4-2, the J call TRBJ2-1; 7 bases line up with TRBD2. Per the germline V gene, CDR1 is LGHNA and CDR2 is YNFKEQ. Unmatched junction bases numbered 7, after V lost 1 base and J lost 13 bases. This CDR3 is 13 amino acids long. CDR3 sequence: CASSQAGGLGQFF. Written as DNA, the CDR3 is TGTGCCAGCAGCCAAGCGGGGGGATTGGGACAGTTCTTC.